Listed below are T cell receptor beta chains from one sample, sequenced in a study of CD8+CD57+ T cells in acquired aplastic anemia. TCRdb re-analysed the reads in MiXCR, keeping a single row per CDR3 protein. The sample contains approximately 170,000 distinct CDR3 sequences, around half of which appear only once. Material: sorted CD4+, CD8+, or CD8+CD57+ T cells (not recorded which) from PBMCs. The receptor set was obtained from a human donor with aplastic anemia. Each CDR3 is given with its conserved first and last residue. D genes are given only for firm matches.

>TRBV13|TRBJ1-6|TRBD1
CASSSDTGTENSPLHF
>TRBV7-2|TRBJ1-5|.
CASGRGGNQPQHF
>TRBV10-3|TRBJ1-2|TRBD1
CAISPGQGGYGYTF
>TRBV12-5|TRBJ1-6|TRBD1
CASGLRTGSSPLHF
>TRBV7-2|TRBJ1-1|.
CASFREETEAFF
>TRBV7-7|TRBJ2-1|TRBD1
CASSLDRGTYNEQFF
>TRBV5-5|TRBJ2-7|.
CASSAGQYEQYF
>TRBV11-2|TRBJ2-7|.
CASSLESRAEQYF
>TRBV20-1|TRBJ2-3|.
CSARDGRSRTDTQYF
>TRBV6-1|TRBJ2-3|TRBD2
CASSDLGTSGTDTQYF
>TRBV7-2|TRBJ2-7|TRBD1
CASSSTGTGVLYEQYF
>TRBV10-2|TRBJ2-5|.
CASSVGQYQETQYF
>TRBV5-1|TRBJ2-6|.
CASSPGHPGQTLSGANVLTF
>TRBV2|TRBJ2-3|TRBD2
CASSPMTSGTDTQYF
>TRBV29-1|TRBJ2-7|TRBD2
CSASLAGDRDYEQYF
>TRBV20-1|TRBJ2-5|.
CSARGDSGSQYF
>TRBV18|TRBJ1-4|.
CASSRESGEKLFF
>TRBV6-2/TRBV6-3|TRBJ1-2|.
CASSYTPARSGYTF
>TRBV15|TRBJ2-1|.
CATSREGQGSTDTQFF
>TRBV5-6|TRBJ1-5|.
CASSLGGSNQPRHF
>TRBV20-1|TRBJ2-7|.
CSAHPRTSYEQYF
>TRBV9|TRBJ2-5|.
CASSVGGTHGGETQYF
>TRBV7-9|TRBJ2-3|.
CASSLGGGPTDTQYF
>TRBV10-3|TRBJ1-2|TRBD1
CAIRTGYGYTF
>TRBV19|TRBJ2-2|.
CASNGHPANTGELFF
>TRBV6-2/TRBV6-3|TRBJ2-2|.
CASSYSKWDRRSVRTGELFF
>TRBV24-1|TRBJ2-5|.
CATSDVRGVPQETQYF
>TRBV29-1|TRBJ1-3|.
CSVDYRGTIYF
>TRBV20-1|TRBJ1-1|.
CSAYTRTTEAFF
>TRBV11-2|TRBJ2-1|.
CASSLDSGQLGNEQFF
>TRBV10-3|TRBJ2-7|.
CATGYGQGGYEQYF
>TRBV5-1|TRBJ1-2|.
CASSLEPRQAGGYTF